A single sample gave rise to the 16 T cell receptor beta chains below, sequenced in a study of identical twins. TCRdb fed the 5' RACE reads into MiXCR, producing one record per CDR3 protein. The sample carries about 700,000 distinct CDR3 sequences, less than 7% recorded once. Sequencing was performed on naive T cells sorted from blood. The receptors originated from a young man in good health.

In this sample, this clonotype turned up a few times. The CDR3 nucleotides are TGTGCCAGCACCCCGACTCAATACAATGAGCAGTTCTTC. Amino acids: CASTPTQYNEQFF. V and J are TRBV6-2 or TRBV6-3 and TRBJ2-1; D unclear. CDR1 is MNHEY, CDR2 SVGEGT, per germline. V dropped 7 bases and J dropped 4 bases, with 11 bases sitting between them. This CDR3 region has 13 residues.

V is TRBV6-1 and J is TRBJ2-1, with a tentative D call TRBD1 (6 bases). Germline CDR1 and CDR2: MNHNS and SASEGT. The ends were cut back, 5 bases at V and 0 bases at J, with 11 bases in the middle. The CDR3 extends over 15 amino acids. The CDR3 DNA sequence: TGTGCCAGCAGTACAGGGTTTGCCTCCTACAATGAGCAGTTCTTC. It specifies CASSTGFASYNEQFF.

This clonotype was recorded at least ten times. The chain links TRBV5-6 to TRBJ1-1; D is possibly TRBD1 (5 bases). The V and J ends lost 0 bases and 4 bases respectively, with 13 bases between them. Germline V gives CDR1 SGHDT, CDR2 YYEEEE. The length of the CDR3 is 15 residues. In DNA, the CDR3 is TGTGCCAGCAGCTTGGACCGTGGGGCTATCACTGAAGCTTTCTTT. The encoded protein is CASSLDRGAITEAFF. Full variable domain (outside the CDR3, taken from reference TRBV5-6 and TRBJ1-1): DAGVTQSPTHLIKTRGQQVTLRCSPKSGHDTVSWYQQALGQGPQFIFQYYEEEERQRGNFPDRFSGHQFPNYSSELNVNALLLGDSALYLCASSLDRGAITEAFFGQGTRLTVV.

This chain uses TRBV6-1 with TRBJ1-1; no definite D call. The CDR3 consists of 15 residues. The V gene lost 7 bases and the J gene lost 1 base, with 16 bases spanning the gap. Germline assignment: CDR1 MNHNS and CDR2 SASEGT. In nucleotides, the CDR3 is TGTGCCAGCACCCGCCCTACCAACGGGAACACTGAAGCTTTCTTT. Translated, it gives CASTRPTNGNTEAFF.

The sample holds many counts of this clonotype. This rearrangement joins TRBV5-1 to TRBJ2-3; D gene ambiguous. CDR3 length: 11 residues. Per germline, CDR1 SGHRS and CDR2 YFSETQ. V gave up 4 bases and J gave up 6 bases, with 6 bases separating them. Written as DNA, the CDR3 is TGCGCCAGCAGCACCGGGGATACGCAGTATTTT. As protein: CASSTGDTQYF.

This clonotype was seen many times. This chain links TRBV29-1 with TRBJ2-1, with 11 bases lining up with TRBD2. The CDR3 is 13 residues long. After removal of 2 bases from V and 10 bases from J, the junction contained 4 bases not matched to a gene. The V gene's germline CDR1 is SQVTM and CDR2 ANQGSEA. Here the CDR3 reads CSVEKLAGDEQFF. CDR3 bases: TGCAGCGTTGAAAAACTAGCGGGAGACGAGCAGTTCTTC.

There are many counts of this clonotype. The chain employs TRBV20-1 and TRBJ2-7; D unresolved. V was pared by 4 bases and J by 3 bases, with 13 bases between. Per the germline V gene, CDR1 is DFQATT and CDR2 is SNEGSKA (reference sequence). This CDR3 has 13 residues. CDR3 amino acids: CSATPAAYYEQYF. The CDR3 DNA sequence: TGCAGTGCTACGCCGGCTGCTTACTACGAGCAGTACTTC.

This clonotype was seen a few times. The rearrangement uses TRBV27 and TRBJ2-2; 10 bases are a match to TRBD2. CDR1 is MNHEY and CDR2 is SMNVEV in the germline V gene (reference sequence). This CDR3 has 15 residues. The trim removed 4 bases at V and 7 bases at J, leaving 6 bases unmatched. CDR3 sequence reads: CASSSLAGVDGELFF. In nucleotides, the CDR3 is TGTGCCAGCAGTTCTCTAGCGGGAGTAGACGGGGAGCTGTTTTTT.

This clonotype has a count of ten or more. The V call is TRBV12-3 or TRBV12-4, the J call TRBJ2-5; D is perhaps TRBD1 (5 bases). With 6 bases removed from V and 9 bases from J, the gap between germline ends came to 14 bases. This CDR3 has 12 amino acids. This chain's CDR3 is CASRTDLGPQYF. The CDR3 DNA sequence: TGTGCCAGCAGGACAGATTTGGGGCCCCAGTACTTC.

This clonotype was found many times. V gene TRBV20-1 combines with J gene TRBJ2-5, with D maybe TRBD2 (5 bases). Germline V gene lookup returns CDR1 DFQATT and CDR2 SNEGSKA (reference sequence). The CDR3 loop spans 14 amino acids. V was shortened by 3 bases and J by 10 bases, with 21 bases between the two germline ends. The CDR3: CSASGPREIGLQYF. In DNA form, the CDR3 reads TGCAGTGCTAGCGGACCCCGGGAAATAGGTCTCCAGTACTTC.

This clonotype appeared a few times. The rearrangement links TRBV12-5 to TRBJ1-2; perhaps TRBD1 as D (6 bases). Germline V CDR1 and CDR2: LGHNT, FRNRAP. Trimming removed 3 bases at V and 4 bases at J, with 18 bases between. The CDR3 runs 16 residues. CDR3 loop: CASGFDVQGTFYGYTF. CDR3 sequence (DNA): TGTGCTAGTGGTTTTGACGTACAGGGAACATTCTATGGCTACACCTTC.

This clonotype was picked up many times. This chain's CDR3 is CASSLGTSYNEQFF. CDR3 in DNA: TGCGCCAGCAGCCTGGGGACTAGCTACAATGAGCAGTTCTTC. The chain links TRBV4-1 to TRBJ2-1, with TRBD2 matching 8 bases. The CDR3 covers 14 residues. Germline V gives CDR1 MGHRA, CDR2 YSYEKL. The trim removed 4 bases at V and 3 bases at J, leaving 2 bases unmatched.

At least ten counts were recorded for this clonotype. The chain couples TRBV12-3 or TRBV12-4 to TRBJ2-2; D not resolved. The V end was cut by 5 bases, the J end by 1 base, with 8 bases between. The CDR3 contains 14 residues. The CDR3 DNA sequence: TGTGCCAGCAGTGTGGCCCGGAACACCGGGGAGCTGTTTTTT. It translates to CASSVARNTGELFF.

This clonotype has a count of ten or more. This chain joins TRBV5-1 and TRBJ2-7, with 9 bases aligning to TRBD2. Germline lookup yields CDR1 SGHRS and CDR2 YFSETQ. V lost 0 bases, J lost 3 bases, and 4 bases stayed unmatched. CDR3 length equals 15 residues. CDR3 sequence (DNA): TGCGCCAGCAGCTTGGATGGGACTAGCATCTACGAGCAGTACGTC. Its protein product is CASSLDGTSIYEQYV.

Only a few counts were recorded for this clonotype. This chain uses TRBV4-2 with TRBJ2-1; D gene ambiguous. The CDR3 is made up of 17 amino acids. The V and J ends lost 3 bases and 0 bases respectively, with 15 bases between them. Germline V gene data show CDR1 as LGHNA and CDR2 as YNFKEQ. The CDR3 DNA is TGTGCCAGCAGCCAGGACCCAGGTCACCTCTCCTACAATGAGCAGTTCTTC. Encoded protein: CASSQDPGHLSYNEQFF.

The V and J genes are TRBV3-1 and TRBJ2-2; D call uncertain. V shed 0 bases and J shed 3 bases, with 8 bases lying between them. CDR1 is LGHDT and CDR2 is YNNKEL in the germline V gene (reference sequence). The CDR3 is 15 residues long. CDR3 nucleotides: TGTGCCAGCAGCCAAGATACGTCGTACACCGGGGAGCTGTTTTTT. Its protein product is CASSQDTSYTGELFF.